What follows are 25 T cell receptor beta chains derived from one specimen sequenced in a study of blood T cell repertoires in COVID-19. Profiled with immunoSEQ multiplex PCR; TCRdb holds only in-frame clones, not every one. The data contain about 190,000 clones, around 80% of them singletons. The specimen was peripheral blood. The receptors were sampled from a human donor in a cohort sampled during active COVID-19.

This chain links TRBV5-1 with TRBJ2-1; D might be TRBD1 (6 bases). From germline, CDR1 is SGHRS and CDR2 YFSETQ. The CDR3 totals 16 residues. V lost 0 bases, J lost 8 bases, and 18 bases lay in between. The CDR3 nucleotides read TGCGCCAGCAGCTTGGGGTTGATAGGGGGAGTGGATGAGCAGTTCTTC. Translation: CASSLGLIGGVDEQFF.

The J gene is TRBJ1-6, the V gene TRBV27, with TRBD1 as a possible D gene (5 bases). The CDR3 is 14 residues long. Trimming took 7 bases from V and 7 from J, leaving 14 bases between them. Germline CDR1 is MNHEY and CDR2 is SMNVEV (reference sequence). The CDR3 DNA is TGTGCCAGCACTCTCGTAAGGGGCAATTCACCCCTCCACTTT. This translates into CASTLVRGNSPLHF.

V gene TRBV6-5 combines with J gene TRBJ2-3; 8 bases line up with TRBD1. The ends lost 6 bases at V and 0 bases at J; junction bases unmatched: 2. Germline loops: CDR1 MNHEY, CDR2 SVGAGI. The CDR3 extends over 14 amino acids. In DNA, the CDR3 is TGTGCCAGCAGGACAGGGGACAGCACAGATACGCAGTATTTT. It yields the protein CASRTGDSTDTQYF.

The chain is built from TRBV7-9 and TRBJ2-7, with a possible D match to TRBD1 (6 bases). Germline CDR1 SEHNR, CDR2 FQNEAQ (reference sequence). The CDR3 loop spans 17 amino acids. Trimming removed 3 bases from V and 2 bases from J, with 20 bases in between. The CDR3 loop is CASSFSSLEGDPYEQYF. The CDR3 coding sequence is TGTGCCAGCAGCTTTTCTTCCCTTGAGGGGGACCCCTACGAGCAGTACTTC.

V is TRBV19 and J is TRBJ1-5, with 10 bases identical to TRBD1. This CDR3 comprises 15 residues. Losses at the gene ends were 6 bases for V and 7 bases for J; bases not matched to a gene: 9. Germline CDR1 LNHDA, CDR2 SQIVND (reference sequence). The CDR3 DNA follows: TGTGCCAGTAGCCCAGGGGGACAGGGGAGCCAGCCCCAGCATTTT. Its translation: CASSPGGQGSQPQHF.

This clone was seen a single time. This chain connects TRBV5-1 to TRBJ2-2; D is possibly TRBD1 (5 bases). V lost 5 bases and J lost 5, with 13 bases in between. The germline gives CDR1 SGHRS, CDR2 YFSETQ. The length of the CDR3 is 14 residues. The CDR3 sequence is CASSLPRDTGELFF. The CDR3, as DNA: TGCGCCAGCAGTCTTCCCAGGGATACCGGGGAGCTGTTTTTT.

The chain carries TRBV2 and TRBJ2-7, with 8 bases aligning to TRBD1. Germline lookup yields CDR1 SNHLY and CDR2 FYNNEI. The J segment lost 3 bases and the V segment lost 2 bases, leaving 6 bases of the junction unmatched. The CDR3 loop spans 15 amino acids. CDR3 residues: CASSELADRDYEQYF. DNA of the CDR3: TGTGCCAGCAGTGAACTTGCGGACAGGGACTACGAGCAGTACTTC. The whole variable domain, filled in from reference TRBV2 and TRBJ2-7, reads EPEVTQTPSHQVTQMGQEVILRCVPISNHLYFYWYRQILGQKVEFLVSFYNNEISEKSEIFDDQFSVERPDGSNFTLKIRSTKLEDSAMYFCASSELADRDYEQYFGPGTRLTVT.

This clone was observed a single time. The V call is TRBV6-1, the J call TRBJ1-6, with 7 bases matching TRBD1. V gave up 2 bases and J gave up 10 bases; unmatched junction bases: 2. Per the germline V gene, CDR1 is MNHNS and CDR2 is SASEGT. The CDR3 is 13 residues long. The CDR3 loop is CASSERDSSPLHF. CDR3 DNA: TGTGCCAGCAGTGAAAGGGACAGCTCACCCCTCCACTTT.

The J gene is TRBJ2-2, the V gene TRBV18; TRBD1 agrees at 8 bases. Trimming took 8 bases from V and 8 from J; bases not matched to a gene: 13. Looked up from germline, CDR1 is KGHSH and CDR2 is LQKENI. The CDR3 has 15 amino acids. CDR3 in amino acids: CASTSQGQGEGELFF. The CDR3 DNA reads TGTGCCAGCACTTCCCAAGGACAGGGCGAGGGGGAGCTGTTTTTT.

The chain couples TRBV2 to TRBJ2-7, with D uncertain. Germline V gene data show CDR1 as SNHLY and CDR2 as FYNNEI. The CDR3 covers 13 residues. V was shortened by 6 bases and J by 3 bases, with 12 bases between the two germline ends. The CDR3 here is CASSIPPVYEQYF. CDR3 nucleotides: TGTGCCAGCAGCATCCCTCCAGTCTACGAGCAGTACTTC.

The chain joins TRBV2 to TRBJ1-1; 8 nucleotides align to TRBD1. Looked up from germline, CDR1 is SNHLY and CDR2 is FYNNEI. The CDR3 runs 16 residues. V trimming: 8 bases; J trimming: 0 bases; junction bases outside the gene matches: 11. CDR3: CASDEIQGGLNTEAFF. The DNA for the CDR3 is TGTGCCAGCGATGAGATACAGGGGGGACTGAACACTGAAGCTTTCTTT.

The rearrangement joins TRBV5-8 to TRBJ2-1; 9 bases line up with TRBD2. The CDR3 is 15 residues long. Trimming took 4 bases from V and 2 from J; bases not matched to a gene: 4. Per germline, CDR1 SGHTS and CDR2 YDEGEE. DNA for the CDR3: TGTGCCAGCAGCATTAGCGGGGGACCCTACAATGAGCAGTTCTTC. Translated, it gives CASSISGGPYNEQFF.

The chain links TRBV27 to TRBJ2-7; D gene ambiguous. Per the germline V gene, CDR1 is MNHEY and CDR2 is SMNVEV (reference sequence). The CDR3 is 13 residues long. Trimming removed 5 bases from V and 6 bases from J, with 14 bases in between. In DNA, the CDR3 is TGTGCCAGCAGTACCCGAATCCCGGGCGAGCAGTACTTC. It codes for CASSTRIPGEQYF.

The V call is TRBV30, the J call TRBJ2-5; maybe TRBD2 (6 bases). The CDR3 is made up of 16 amino acids. CDR1 and CDR2 from the germline V gene are GTSNPN and SVGIG (reference sequence). Trimming took off 4 bases at V and 1 base at J, with 19 bases between the two ends. The CDR3 sequence is CAWNLGGFFPQETQYF. CDR3 coding DNA: TGTGCCTGGAATTTGGGGGGATTCTTCCCCCAAGAGACCCAGTACTTC.

The V gene is TRBV4-2, the J gene TRBJ2-7; D perhaps matches TRBD2 (5 bases). The germline CDR1 and CDR2 sequences are LGHNA and YNFKEQ. Trimming stripped 3 bases from V and 5 bases from J, with 17 bases between. CDR3 length equals 15 residues. This CDR3 reads CASSHPSARANEQYF. The CDR3 DNA is TGTGCCAGCAGCCACCCCTCGGCGCGGGCGAACGAGCAGTACTTC.

The V gene is TRBV4-1, the J gene TRBJ1-2; D remains ambiguous. Germline CDR1 reads MGHRA; CDR2 reads YSYEKL. The CDR3 loop spans 15 amino acids. Trimming removed 0 bases from V and 7 bases from J, with 15 bases in between. CDR3 in DNA: TGCGCCAGCAGCCAAGATCTAATTGCCAATCGTGGCTACACCTTC. Amino acid sequence: CASSQDLIANRGYTF.

About this clone: At one boundary the junction diverges from the germline segment, which might be a read error. The chain is built from TRBV3-1 (or the pseudogene TRBV3-2) and TRBJ2-5; D is possibly TRBD2 (7 bases). CDR3 length equals 13 residues. CDR1 is LGHDT and CDR2 is YNNKEL in the germline V gene (reference sequence). As DNA, the CDR3 is TGTGCCAGCAGCCAAGAAAGAACCGGGGGGCGTGACTTC. This gives the protein CASSQERTGGRDF.

The gene calls are TRBV3-1 (or the pseudogene TRBV3-2) and TRBJ2-1, with D maybe TRBD2 (5 bases). The germline CDR1 and CDR2 sequences are LGHDT and YNNKEL (reference sequence). V shed 2 bases and J shed 12 bases, with 20 bases lying between them. The CDR3 has 15 residues. The CDR3, as DNA: TGTGCCAGCAGCCAAATAACCGGCCCGGGAATGGGGCAGTTCTTC. This translates into CASSQITGPGMGQFF.

The V gene is TRBV19, the J gene TRBJ1-1; D might be TRBD1 (5 bases). The CDR3 extends over 14 amino acids. Trimming left V 0 bases short and J 11 bases short, with 16 bases between. Germline CDR1 is LNHDA and CDR2 is SQIVND (reference sequence). CDR3 amino acids: CASSIDNGRVSAFF. CDR3 DNA: TGTGCCAGTAGTATAGATAACGGCAGGGTTTCGGCTTTCTTT.

This rearrangement joins TRBV28 to TRBJ2-3; TRBD2 aligns across 8 bases. Unmatched junction bases numbered 8, after V lost 5 bases and J lost 4 bases. The CDR3 sequence is 15 residues long. Germline lookup yields CDR1 MDHEN and CDR2 SYDVKM. CDR3 nucleotide sequence: TGTGCCAGCAGTGTCCCGGGAGGGCTCCCAGATACGCAGTATTTT. Its protein product is CASSVPGGLPDTQYF. Combining the CDR3 with reference TRBV28 and TRBJ2-3 gives the whole variable domain DVKVTQSSRYLVKRTGEKVFLECVQDMDHENMFWYRQDPGLGLRLIYFSYDVKMKEKGDIPEGYSVSREKKERFSLILESASTNQTSMYLCASSVPGGLPDTQYFGPGTRLTVL.

The chain combines TRBV5-4 with TRBJ1-2; 7 bases line up with TRBD1. Germline loops: CDR1 SGHNT, CDR2 YYREEE (reference sequence). This CDR3 contains 15 residues. The J segment lost 2 bases and the V segment lost 5 bases, leaving 9 bases of the junction unmatched. CDR3 sequence reads: CASRAGTERNYGYTF. CDR3 coding DNA: TGTGCCAGCAGGGCCGGGACAGAAAGAAACTATGGCTACACCTTC.

The rearrangement uses TRBV28 and TRBJ2-7; D may be TRBD1 (6 bases). Germline V gene lookup returns CDR1 MDHEN and CDR2 SYDVKM. The CDR3 sequence is 14 residues long. The germline V and J ends were trimmed by 4 bases and 2 bases, with 12 bases remaining between them. CDR3 sequence reads: CASSSQGPPYEQYF. Written as DNA, the CDR3 is TGTGCCAGCAGTTCCCAGGGGCCGCCCTACGAGCAGTACTTC.

The chain links TRBV19 to TRBJ2-3; D gene ambiguous. The CDR3 length is 13 residues. The germline CDR1 and CDR2 sequences are LNHDA and SQIVND (reference sequence). The V gene lost 9 bases and the J gene lost 1 base, with 11 bases spanning the gap. Written as DNA, the CDR3 is TGTGCCAGCCTACCCGCCGGCACAGATACGCAGTATTTT. This codes for CASLPAGTDTQYF.

The V and J genes are TRBV15 and TRBJ2-7; no reliable D call. V lost 0 bases and J lost 0, with 15 bases in between. CDR3 length: 17 amino acids. Germline-derived CDR1 and CDR2 are LNHNV and YYDKDF (reference sequence). CDR3 sequence (DNA): TGTGCCACCAGCAGAGATGAAGCTAACGTAATCTCCTACGAGCAGTACTTC. The encoded protein is CATSRDEANVISYEQYF. Supplemented by reference TRBV15 and TRBJ2-7, the full variable domain reads DAMVIQNPRYQVTQFGKPVTLSCSQTLNHNVMYWYQQKSSQAPKLLFHYYDKDFNNEADTPDNFQSRRPNTSFCFLDIRSPGLGDTAMYLCATSRDEANVISYEQYFGPGTRLTVT.

The V call is TRBV30, the J call TRBJ2-3; 8 bases are shared with TRBD2. The CDR3 spans 14 residues. V gave up 2 bases and J gave up 5 bases; unmatched junction bases: 6. Per the germline V gene, CDR1 is GTSNPN and CDR2 is SVGIG (reference sequence). In DNA, the CDR3 is TGTGCCTGGAGTTCGGGAGGGCCTGGAGATACGCAGTATTTT. It yields the protein CAWSSGGPGDTQYF.